The rows below give T cell receptor beta chains drawn from one sample of a study of Graves' ophthalmopathy and Graves' hyperthyroidism. TCRdb processed the multiplex PCR reads anew with MiXCR; each CDR3 protein has one entry. The data show 300,000 to 500,000 distinct CDR3 sequences, less than 20% seen once. Sequenced material: peripheral blood. These receptors were taken from a woman under 30 with stable Graves' hyperthyroidism. Each CDR3 is given with its conserved first and last residue. A D gene is named only where the DNA matches it firmly. Some rows have no size entry. The others give once, few or many, or a class for an expanded clone.

abundance: many; j_gene: TRBJ1-3; v_gene: TRBV28; d_gene: NA; CDR3nt: TGTGCCAGCAGTCTACCGAGGAACACCATATATTTT; CDR3aa: CASSLPRNTIYF
abundance: NA; j_gene: TRBJ1-1; v_gene: TRBV20-1; d_gene: TRBD1; CDR3nt: TGCAGTGCTGCGGACAGGGGGAGCACTGAAGCTTTCTTT; CDR3aa: CSAADRGSTEAFF
abundance: many; j_gene: TRBJ1-2; v_gene: TRBV5-1; d_gene: NA; CDR3nt: TGCGCCAGCAGCTTGGGGTCAGGGAACTATGGCTACACCTTC; CDR3aa: CASSLGSGNYGYTF
abundance: many; j_gene: TRBJ1-1; v_gene: TRBV16; d_gene: NA; CDR3nt: TGTGCCAGCAGCCCGTCCGGCAGCGTGAGTGCTTTCTTT; CDR3aa: CASSPSGSVSAFF
abundance: many; j_gene: TRBJ2-5; v_gene: TRBV15; d_gene: NA; CDR3nt: TGTGCCACCAGAGTCGGGGTTGAGACCCAGTACTTC; CDR3aa: CATRVGVETQYF
abundance: many; j_gene: TRBJ2-7; v_gene: TRBV5-1; d_gene: NA; CDR3nt: TGCGCCAGCAGCTTGGGAAGGAGCGCATCCGAGCAGTACTTC; CDR3aa: CASSLGRSASEQYF
abundance: many; j_gene: TRBJ1-5; v_gene: TRBV19; d_gene: TRBD1; CDR3nt: TGTGCCAGTACCCAGGACAGGGGTTATCAGCCCCAGCATTTT; CDR3aa: CASTQDRGYQPQHF
abundance: many; j_gene: TRBJ2-7; v_gene: TRBV14; d_gene: TRBD2; CDR3nt: TGTGCCAGCAGCCAAGGGTTCCTAGCGGGGGGAAAACCCTACGAGCAGTACTTC; CDR3aa: CASSQGFLAGGKPYEQYF
abundance: many; j_gene: TRBJ1-1; v_gene: TRBV20-1; d_gene: TRBD1; CDR3nt: TGCAGTGCTAGTGAGGCAGGGGGCGCTTTGGCTGAAGCTTTCTTT; CDR3aa: CSASEAGGALAEAFF
abundance: many; j_gene: TRBJ2-4; v_gene: TRBV15; d_gene: TRBD2; CDR3nt: TGTGCCACCAGCAGGGCGGGGGGCGGAAACATTCAGTACTTC; CDR3aa: CATSRAGGGNIQYF
abundance: many; j_gene: TRBJ1-1; v_gene: TRBV19; d_gene: NA; CDR3nt: TGTGCCAGTAGGGATCGCGGGGGGAAGAACACTGAAGCTTTCTTT; CDR3aa: CASRDRGGKNTEAFF
abundance: many; j_gene: TRBJ1-1; v_gene: TRBV6-1; d_gene: NA; CDR3nt: TGTGCCAGCAGTCCGGGGACGGAGAACACTGAAGCTTTCTTT; CDR3aa: CASSPGTENTEAFF
abundance: many; j_gene: TRBJ1-2; v_gene: TRBV12-5; d_gene: TRBD1; CDR3nt: TGTGCTAGTGGCCCTGGACAGGGGGCCTATGGCTACACCTTC; CDR3aa: CASGPGQGAYGYTF
abundance: NA; j_gene: TRBJ2-5; v_gene: TRBV15; d_gene: TRBD2; CDR3nt: TGTGCCACCAGCTCCCAACGACTAGCGGGGGCGCTACAAGAGACCCAGTACTTC; CDR3aa: CATSSQRLAGALQETQYF
abundance: NA; j_gene: TRBJ1-5; v_gene: TRBV19; d_gene: NA; CDR3nt: TGTGCCAGTAGTATTCGACCGTCCGCGCATCAGCCCCAGCATTTT; CDR3aa: CASSIRPSAHQPQHF
abundance: many; j_gene: TRBJ1-1; v_gene: TRBV7-2; d_gene: NA; CDR3nt: TGTGCCAGCAGCTTAGGGGGGAGTAATGAAGCTTTCTTT; CDR3aa: CASSLGGSNEAFF
abundance: NA; j_gene: TRBJ2-7; v_gene: TRBV27; d_gene: NA; CDR3nt: TGTGCCAGCAGTTTAACAGGGGAGGTTACCTACGAGCAGTACTTC; CDR3aa: CASSLTGEVTYEQYF
abundance: few; j_gene: TRBJ2-7; v_gene: TRBV9; d_gene: NA; CDR3nt: TGTGCCAGCAGCGTAGGGGTTGGGGCAGACGAGCAGTACTTC; CDR3aa: CASSVGVGADEQYF
abundance: few; j_gene: TRBJ1-2; v_gene: TRBV9; d_gene: NA; CDR3nt: TGTGCCAGCAGCCATCGGGCTCCTAGAGACCATGGCTACACCTTC; CDR3aa: CASSHRAPRDHGYTF
abundance: many; j_gene: TRBJ1-1; v_gene: TRBV5-1; d_gene: NA; CDR3nt: TGCGCCAGCAGACCTGGGACGCAGATGATGAACACTGAAGCTTTCTTT; CDR3aa: CASRPGTQMMNTEAFF
abundance: few; j_gene: TRBJ1-2; v_gene: TRBV6-1; d_gene: NA; CDR3nt: TGTGCCAGCAGCGTTAATATCAACTATGGCTACACCTTC; CDR3aa: CASSVNINYGYTF
abundance: many; j_gene: TRBJ2-7; v_gene: TRBV2; d_gene: NA; CDR3nt: TGTGCCAGCAAAGAAGGGCTCTCCTACGAGCAGTACTTC; CDR3aa: CASKEGLSYEQYF
abundance: many; j_gene: TRBJ2-2; v_gene: TRBV7-6; d_gene: TRBD1; CDR3nt: TGTGCCAGCAGCATAGGACAGGGTTGGCCGAACACCGGGGAGCTGTTTTTT; CDR3aa: CASSIGQGWPNTGELFF
abundance: NA; j_gene: TRBJ2-7; v_gene: TRBV7-8; d_gene: NA; CDR3nt: TGTGTCAGCAGCTTATATGCCTACGAGCAGTACTTC; CDR3aa: CVSSLYAYEQYF
abundance: many; j_gene: TRBJ2-7; v_gene: TRBV29-1; d_gene: NA; CDR3nt: TGCAGCGTCAGGCAGGCCGGCTACGAGCAGTACTTC; CDR3aa: CSVRQAGYEQYF
abundance: many; j_gene: TRBJ1-2; v_gene: TRBV24-1; d_gene: NA; CDR3nt: TGTGCCACCAGAGCTCGGTCCGCCGACTTATATGGCTACACCTTC; CDR3aa: CATRARSADLYGYTF
abundance: NA; j_gene: TRBJ2-7; v_gene: TRBV28; d_gene: TRBD2; CDR3nt: TGTGCCAGCAGGGTCCTAGCGGGGGGTACCTACGAGCAGTACTTC; CDR3aa: CASRVLAGGTYEQYF
abundance: many; j_gene: TRBJ1-1; v_gene: TRBV6-1; d_gene: NA; CDR3nt: TGTGCCAGCACTCCTGGGGGAATTGGTGAAGCTTTCTTT; CDR3aa: CASTPGGIGEAFF
abundance: many; j_gene: TRBJ1-2; v_gene: TRBV19; d_gene: NA; CDR3nt: TGTGCCAGTCGAGGGTCCGCGATATCCTATGGCTACACCTTC; CDR3aa: CASRGSAISYGYTF
abundance: many; j_gene: TRBJ2-7; v_gene: TRBV20-1; d_gene: NA; CDR3nt: TGCAGTGCTACGAGGACAGCGGCCCCCTACGAGCAGTACTTC; CDR3aa: CSATRTAAPYEQYF
abundance: NA; j_gene: TRBJ1-1; v_gene: TRBV20-1; d_gene: TRBD1; CDR3nt: TGCAGTGCCCCAAGACAGGGGGCGATTCCTGAAGCTTTCTTT; CDR3aa: CSAPRQGAIPEAFF
abundance: many; j_gene: TRBJ2-2; v_gene: TRBV12-3/TRBV12-4; d_gene: NA; CDR3nt: TGTGCCAGCAGTTTTCGACGGCGATTGAACACCGGGGAGCTGTTTTTT; CDR3aa: CASSFRRRLNTGELFF
abundance: many; j_gene: TRBJ1-2; v_gene: TRBV19; d_gene: NA; CDR3nt: TGTGCCAGTACCGTTACTTATCGGACAGCTGGCTACACCTTC; CDR3aa: CASTVTYRTAGYTF
abundance: NA; j_gene: TRBJ1-2; v_gene: TRBV12-3/TRBV12-4; d_gene: NA; CDR3nt: TGTGCCAGCAGTCCCCGTAGGGTACGGAACTATGGCTACACCTTC; CDR3aa: CASSPRRVRNYGYTF
abundance: NA; j_gene: TRBJ2-7; v_gene: TRBV15; d_gene: NA; CDR3nt: TGTGCCACCAGCAGAAATAGCGGAACCTACGAGCAGTACTTC; CDR3aa: CATSRNSGTYEQYF
abundance: many; j_gene: TRBJ2-7; v_gene: TRBV29-1; d_gene: NA; CDR3nt: TGCAGCGTTGAAGGAGGGGCCCTCTCCGAGCAGTACTTC; CDR3aa: CSVEGGALSEQYF
abundance: once; j_gene: TRBJ2-2; v_gene: TRBV27; d_gene: TRBD2; CDR3nt: TGTGCCAGCAGTTTGGATAGCGGGAGCACGTCCGGGGAGCTGTTTTTT; CDR3aa: CASSLDSGSTSGELFF
abundance: many; j_gene: TRBJ1-2; v_gene: TRBV5-8; d_gene: NA; CDR3nt: TGTGCCAGCAGCTTGGGGGCGCATGGCTACACCTTC; CDR3aa: CASSLGAHGYTF
abundance: many; j_gene: TRBJ1-1; v_gene: TRBV6-1; d_gene: NA; CDR3nt: TGTGCCAGCAGTGAAGGAGGCAGGCCGAACACTGAAGCTTTCTTT; CDR3aa: CASSEGGRPNTEAFF
abundance: many; j_gene: TRBJ2-2; v_gene: TRBV6-1; d_gene: TRBD2; CDR3nt: TGTGCCAGCAGGGGCCTAGCGGGGGCCACCGGGGAGCTGTTTTTT; CDR3aa: CASRGLAGATGELFF
abundance: many; j_gene: TRBJ1-2; v_gene: TRBV20-1; d_gene: NA; CDR3nt: TGCAGTGCTAGAGATCTGGCGCCTGATTATGGCTACACCTTC; CDR3aa: CSARDLAPDYGYTF
abundance: many; j_gene: TRBJ1-1; v_gene: TRBV12-3/TRBV12-4; d_gene: NA; CDR3nt: TGTGCCAGCAGTTTGGTAGGGAACACTGAAGCTTTCTTT; CDR3aa: CASSLVGNTEAFF
abundance: few; j_gene: TRBJ1-6; v_gene: TRBV15; d_gene: NA; CDR3nt: TGTGCCACCAGCAGAGGGGAGGTGGGTGGGAATTCACCCCTCCACTTT; CDR3aa: CATSRGEVGGNSPLHF
abundance: many; j_gene: TRBJ1-1; v_gene: TRBV5-1; d_gene: TRBD1; CDR3nt: TGCGCCAGCAGCTTGTCCCAGACAGGGGGAACTGAAGCTTTCTTT; CDR3aa: CASSLSQTGGTEAFF
abundance: many; j_gene: TRBJ2-5; v_gene: TRBV6-5; d_gene: NA; CDR3nt: TGTGCCAGCAGTTACTCCGGACATGGGGAGACCCAGTACTTC; CDR3aa: CASSYSGHGETQYF
abundance: many; j_gene: TRBJ2-2; v_gene: TRBV12-3/TRBV12-4; d_gene: TRBD1; CDR3nt: TGTGCCAGCAGTTTCCGGGACAGGAACACCGGGGAGCTGTTTTTT; CDR3aa: CASSFRDRNTGELFF
abundance: many; j_gene: TRBJ1-1; v_gene: TRBV24-1; d_gene: NA; CDR3nt: TGTGCCACCAGTGCTGCAGGCGGCGACGCTTTCTTT; CDR3aa: CATSAAGGDAFF
abundance: many; j_gene: TRBJ2-7; v_gene: TRBV20-1; d_gene: NA; CDR3nt: TGCAGTGCGGTGTGGGACTCCTCTAACTACGAGCAGTACTTC; CDR3aa: CSAVWDSSNYEQYF
abundance: NA; j_gene: TRBJ2-5; v_gene: TRBV27; d_gene: NA; CDR3nt: TGTGCCAGCAGTAAACAGAATCCGGGACGTCAAGAGACCCAGTACTTC; CDR3aa: CASSKQNPGRQETQYF
abundance: NA; j_gene: TRBJ2-7; v_gene: TRBV6-1; d_gene: NA; CDR3nt: TGTGCCAGCAGTGAATACGAGCTGGACTACGAGCAGTACTTC; CDR3aa: CASSEYELDYEQYF
abundance: NA; j_gene: TRBJ2-7; v_gene: TRBV9; d_gene: NA; CDR3nt: TGTGCCAGCAGCGTAGAAGCATACTCCTGGGGAGAGCAGTACTTC; CDR3aa: CASSVEAYSWGEQYF
abundance: few; j_gene: TRBJ2-2; v_gene: TRBV7-2; d_gene: TRBD1; CDR3nt: TGTGCCAGCAGCTTAGCGAGGGGACAGATCACCGGGGAGCTGTGTTTT; CDR3aa: CASSLARGQITGELCF
abundance: many; j_gene: TRBJ1-5; v_gene: TRBV19; d_gene: NA; CDR3nt: TGTGCCAGTAGTATCGTTCAGGGTTTTAGCAATCAGCCCCAGCATTTT; CDR3aa: CASSIVQGFSNQPQHF
abundance: few; j_gene: TRBJ1-1; v_gene: TRBV12-3/TRBV12-4; d_gene: NA; CDR3nt: TGTGCCAGCAGTGTACCTGGTGTAATGAGGACTGATGCTTTCTTT; CDR3aa: CASSVPGVMRTDAFF
abundance: NA; j_gene: TRBJ1-1; v_gene: TRBV2; d_gene: NA; CDR3nt: TGTGCCAGCAGTGAAGCCGGACAGAGTCGGGGGTGGACTGAAGCTTTCTTT; CDR3aa: CASSEAGQSRGWTEAFF